The rows below give T cell receptor beta chains drawn from one sample of a study of control samples from healthy donors and cancer patients. Sequenced by immunoSEQ multiplex PCR; TCRdb stores in-frame clones only, minus some. The sample lists around 140,000 clones, just under 95% occurring once. The sample was blood. These receptors came from a man aged 18-30 years in good health. Each CDR3 is given with its conserved first and last residue. The order of the fields is V gene, clone size, D gene, J gene, CDR3 protein, CDR3 DNA. A D gene is named only where the DNA matches it firmly. Clone size is given for some rows only: seen once, a few or many times, or a class if the clone is expanded.

>TRBV6-2/TRBV6-3|NA|NA|TRBJ1-1
CASSLQGIGNTEAFF
TGTGCCAGCAGTTTACAGGGAATAGGGAACACTGAAGCTTTCTTT
>TRBV6-5|once|NA|TRBJ1-1
CASSYSSGGTEAFF
TGTGCCAGCAGTTACTCCTCCGGGGGCACTGAAGCTTTCTTT
>TRBV11-2|NA|NA|TRBJ1-1
CASSPSPLLLNTEAFF
TGTGCCAGCAGCCCCAGTCCACTCCTCCTGAACACTGAAGCTTTCTTT
>TRBV7-2|NA|NA|TRBJ2-7
CASSEENYEQYF
TGTGCCAGCAGCGAAGAAAACTACGAGCAGTACTTC
>TRBV4-1|once|TRBD2|TRBJ2-1
CASSHPTSGAGVGQFF
TGCGCCAGCAGCCATCCGACTAGCGGGGCGGGGGTTGGGCAGTTCTTC
>TRBV9|NA|NA|TRBJ2-7
CANSVGFLGEQYF
TGTGCCAACAGCGTAGGATTTCTTGGGGAGCAGTACTTC
>TRBV5-1|NA|NA|TRBJ1-1
CASKREMNTEAFF
TGCGCCAGCAAGCGAGAAATGAACACTGAAGCTTTCTTT
>TRBV7-7|once|TRBD2|TRBJ2-1
CASSPPGGGYNEQFF
TGTGCCAGCAGCCCCCCGGGCGGGGGGTACAATGAGCAGTTCTTC
>TRBV6-5|once|TRBD1|TRBJ1-1
CASSLQGAGNTEAFF
TGTGCCAGCAGCCTACAGGGGGCGGGTAACACTGAAGCTTTCTTT
>TRBV6-5|NA|TRBD1|TRBJ1-3
CASSRGQGAGNTIYF
TGTGCCAGCAGCCGGGGACAGGGCGCTGGAAACACCATATATTTT
>TRBV9|NA|TRBD2|TRBJ2-5
CASSGTSGGLLGETQYF
TGTGCCAGCAGCGGGACTAGCGGGGGGCTCCTGGGAGAGACCCAGTACTTC
>TRBV9|NA|NA|TRBJ1-1
CASSPRHALNTEAFF
TGTGCCAGCAGCCCAAGACACGCACTTAACACTGAAGCTTTCTTT
>TRBV6-1|few|NA|TRBJ1-2
CASSEPLGYTF
TGTGCCAGCAGTGAACCCTTAGGCTACACCTTC
>TRBV5-1|NA|TRBD2|TRBJ2-1
CASSLTGTTGNLQFF
TGCGCCAGCAGCCTGACCGGGACTACTGGAAATCTGCAGTTCTTC
>TRBV12-3/TRBV12-4|NA|TRBD1|TRBJ1-2
CASSLGTGVPYTF
TGTGCCAGCAGTTTAGGGACAGGGGTTCCCTACACCTTC
>TRBV5-4|NA|NA|TRBJ2-7
CASSLAYDTTYEQYF
TGTGCCAGCAGCTTGGCCTATGACACCACCTACGAGCAGTACTTC
>TRBV14|NA|TRBD1|TRBJ2-3
CASSFRTGATDTQYF
TGTGCCAGCAGCTTCCGGACAGGGGCCACAGATACGCAGTATTTT
>TRBV27|once|NA|TRBJ2-7
CAIRDRSYEQYF
TGTGCCATCCGGGACCGGTCCTACGAGCAGTACTTC
>TRBV7-2|NA|NA|TRBJ1-2
CASSLVATTGYGYTF
TGTGCCAGCAGCTTAGTAGCTACAACAGGCTATGGCTACACCTTC
>TRBV6-5|NA|NA|TRBJ2-7
CASSYGSEQYF
TGTGCCAGCAGTTACGGGAGCGAGCAGTACTTC
>TRBV2|NA|NA|TRBJ1-5
CASSEALGSNNQPQHF
TGTGCCAGCAGTGAAGCACTGGGGTCAAACAATCAGCCCCAGCATTTT
>TRBV29-1|NA|NA|TRBJ1-1
CSVGGSTEAFF
TGCAGCGTTGGGGGTAGCACTGAAGCTTTCTTT
>TRBV28|once|TRBD1|TRBJ1-5
CASTTGQGDQPQHF
TGTGCCAGCACGACCGGACAGGGGGATCAGCCCCAGCATTTT
>TRBV6-2/TRBV6-3|NA|TRBD1|TRBJ1-2
CASSYPGGGYTF
TGTGCCAGCAGTTACCCAGGGGGTGGCTACACCTTC
>TRBV28|NA|NA|TRBJ1-5
CASSWGDTQPQHF
TGTGCCAGCAGTTGGGGGGATACCCAGCCCCAGCATTTT
>TRBV19|NA|NA|TRBJ2-4
CASSNKLILAKNIQYF
TGTGCCAGTAGTAACAAATTGATCCTAGCCAAAAACATTCAGTACTTC
>TRBV30|NA|NA|TRBJ1-4
CAWSLQGPTNEKLFF
TGTGCCTGGAGCCTACAGGGACCAACTAATGAAAAACTGTTTTTT
>TRBV10-1|NA|TRBD1|TRBJ1-6
CASSDPTGNRDAFGSPLHF
TGCGCCAGCAGTGACCCGACAGGGAATAGGGATGCCTTTGGTTCACCCCTCCACTTT
>TRBV10-3|NA|NA|TRBJ1-5
CAIAGPDQPQHF
TGTGCCATAGCGGGCCCTGATCAGCCCCAGCATTTT
>TRBV18|NA|NA|TRBJ2-4
CASTTYGAKNIQYF
TGTGCCAGCACAACGTACGGCGCCAAAAACATTCAGTACTTC
>TRBV6-5|NA|NA|TRBJ2-7
CASITRGNVGDEQYF
TGTGCCAGCATCACCCGGGGCAATGTGGGAGACGAGCAGTACTTC
>TRBV6-6|NA|NA|TRBJ2-7
CASSYAPESYEQYF
TGTGCCAGCAGTTACGCCCCGGAATCTTACGAGCAGTACTTC
>TRBV27|NA|NA|TRBJ1-6
CASSLLNSPLHF
TGTGCCAGCAGTTTGCTGAATTCACCCCTCCACTTT
>TRBV6-6|NA|NA|TRBJ2-1
CASSYNRYPEFF
TGTGCCAGCAGTTACAACCGTTACCCGGAGTTCTTC
>TRBV3-1/TRBV3-2|NA|NA|TRBJ1-2
CASSLHGGGPTLYGYTF
TGTGCCAGCAGCCTCCACGGCGGCGGACCTACGTTATATGGCTACACCTTC
>TRBV5-1|NA|NA|TRBJ2-5
CASSLAYNEETQYF
TGCGCCAGCAGCTTGGCCTATAATGAGGAGACCCAGTACTTC
>TRBV3-1/TRBV3-2|NA|NA|TRBJ2-5
CASSRDFQETQYF
TGTGCCAGCAGCCGGGACTTCCAAGAGACCCAGTACTTC
>TRBV7-9|NA|TRBD1|TRBJ2-7
CASSGPGTGTYEQYF
TGTGCCAGCAGCGGGCCCGGGACAGGGACCTACGAGCAGTACTTC
>TRBV5-1|NA|TRBD1|TRBJ2-5
CASSQNPGQGVSWETQYF
TGCGCCAGCAGCCAGAATCCGGGACAGGGGGTCTCCTGGGAGACCCAGTACTTC
>TRBV5-6|NA|NA|TRBJ1-2
CASSRGRIYGYTF
TGTGCCAGCAGCCGCGGTAGGATCTATGGCTACACCTTC
>TRBV9|NA|NA|TRBJ1-3
CASSVVGGSGNTIYF
TGTGCCAGCAGCGTAGTAGGGGGCTCTGGAAACACCATATATTTT
>TRBV4-1|NA|TRBD2|TRBJ2-2
CASSQAPLAANTGELFF
TGCGCCAGCAGCCAAGCCCCGCTAGCGGCGAACACCGGGGAGCTGTTTTTT